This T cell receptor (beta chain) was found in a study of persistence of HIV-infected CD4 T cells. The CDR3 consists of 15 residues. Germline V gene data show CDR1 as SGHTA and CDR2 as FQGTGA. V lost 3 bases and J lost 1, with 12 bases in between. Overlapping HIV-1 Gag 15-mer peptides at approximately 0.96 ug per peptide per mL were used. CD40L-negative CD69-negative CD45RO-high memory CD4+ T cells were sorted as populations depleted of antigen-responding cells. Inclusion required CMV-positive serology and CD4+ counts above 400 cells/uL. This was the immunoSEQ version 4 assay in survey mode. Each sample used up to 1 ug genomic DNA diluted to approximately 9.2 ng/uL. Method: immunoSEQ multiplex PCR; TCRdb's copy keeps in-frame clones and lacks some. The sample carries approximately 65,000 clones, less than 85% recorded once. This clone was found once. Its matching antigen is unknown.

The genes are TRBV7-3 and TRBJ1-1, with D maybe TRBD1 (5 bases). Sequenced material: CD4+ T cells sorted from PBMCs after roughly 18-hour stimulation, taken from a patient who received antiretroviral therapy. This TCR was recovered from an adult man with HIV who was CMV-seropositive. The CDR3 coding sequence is TGTGCCAGCAGCTTGCAGGGAATGGAGAACACTGAAGCTTTCTTT. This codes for CASSLQGMENTEAFF.